In its sample, the clone carrying this T cell receptor (beta chain) was seen many times. What it recognizes is unknown. The CDR3 is made up of 10 amino acids. The V gene's germline CDR1 is MNHNS and CDR2 SASEGT. Trimming removed 0 bases at V and 9 bases at J, with 1 base between. TCRdb reprocessed the reads via MiXCR and lists one record per CDR3 protein. This table holds about 440,000 distinct CDR3 sequences, about a third found once. The data stem from a study of T cell repertoires in cytomegalovirus infection. Study in general: Both CMV infection and a matching HLA type were indicated by public TCR beta signatures.

Broader study findings: Carriage of CMV together with the relevant HLA was identifiable through cumulative public TCR beta family frequency. CMV-specific TCR beta clonotypes restricted by HLA-C were the ones dominating the ex vivo response.

The chain is built from TRBV6-1 and TRBJ2-3, with D hard to call. The specimen sequenced was PBMCs. This sequence originates from a human donor in good health (CMV status not recorded). Some clones in this sample may be carry-over from other donors' samples. DNA for the CDR3: TGTGCCAGCAGTGAAGCAACGCAGTATTTT. As protein: CASSEATQYF.